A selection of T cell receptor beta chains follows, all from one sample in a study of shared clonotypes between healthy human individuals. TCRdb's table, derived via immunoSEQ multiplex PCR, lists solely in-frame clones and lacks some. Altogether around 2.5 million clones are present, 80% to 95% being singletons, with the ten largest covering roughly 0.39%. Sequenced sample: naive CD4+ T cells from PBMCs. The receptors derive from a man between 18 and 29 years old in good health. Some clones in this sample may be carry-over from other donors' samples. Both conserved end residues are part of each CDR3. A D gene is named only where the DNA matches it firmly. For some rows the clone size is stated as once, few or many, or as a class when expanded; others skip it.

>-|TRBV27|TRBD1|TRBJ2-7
TGTGCCAGCAGGGACAGGGGGCCCACTTCCTACGAGCAGTACTTC
CASRDRGPTSYEQYF
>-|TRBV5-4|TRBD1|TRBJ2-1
TGTGCCAGCAGCTCTTCCACGGACAGGTCCTACAATGAGCAGTTCTTC
CASSSSTDRSYNEQFF
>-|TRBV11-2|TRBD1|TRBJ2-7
TGTGCCAGCAGCTTAGTCGCCGGACAGGGTTACGAGCAGTACTTC
CASSLVAGQGYEQYF
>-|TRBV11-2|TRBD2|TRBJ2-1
TGTGCCAGCAGCTTAGATCTTGGCGGGAGGTACAATGAGCAGTTCTTC
CASSLDLGGRYNEQFF
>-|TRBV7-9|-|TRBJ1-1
TGTGCCAGCAGCTTAGAAGACAGTGAAGCTTTCTTT
CASSLEDSEAFF
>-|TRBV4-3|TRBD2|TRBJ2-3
TGCGCCAGCAGCCAAGAAAGGCAGCGGGACCTTAGCACAGATACGCAGTATTTT
CASSQERQRDLSTDTQYF
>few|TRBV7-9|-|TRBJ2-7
TGTGCCAGCAGCCCTGAGGCCTACGAGCAGTACTTC
CASSPEAYEQYF
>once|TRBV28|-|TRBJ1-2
TGTGCCAGCAGTTCTCCACGTCCCAAGGATACCCTGTGGGGGAACTATGGCTACACCTTC
CASSSPRPKDTLWGNYGYTF
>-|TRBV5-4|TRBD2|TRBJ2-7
TGTGCCAGCAGCTTGCGACCCGGGACTAGAGGAGAGCAGTACTTC
CASSLRPGTRGEQYF
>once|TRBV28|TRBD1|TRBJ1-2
TGTGCCTCAATGGGCAGGGGGTATGGCTACACCTTC
CASMGRGYGYTF
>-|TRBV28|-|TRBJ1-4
TGTGCCAGCAGTTTATCGACGAGGCGTGAAAAACTGTTTTTT
CASSLSTRREKLFF
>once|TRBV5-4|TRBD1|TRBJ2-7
TGTGCCAGCAGCTTGGCAAAGGACAGGGCCTACGAGCAGTACTTC
CASSLAKDRAYEQYF
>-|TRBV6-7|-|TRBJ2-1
TGTGCCAGCAGTCGATGGGACAGAGGGACTGTCTCCTACAATGAGCAGTTCTTC
CASSRWDRGTVSYNEQFF
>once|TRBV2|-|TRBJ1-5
TGTGCCAGCGGACTGATGGGGGCGGGTCAGCCCCAGCATTTT
CASGLMGAGQPQHF
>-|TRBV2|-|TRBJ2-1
TGTGCCAGCAGACTCGACACCTACAATGAGCAGTTCTTC
CASRLDTYNEQFF
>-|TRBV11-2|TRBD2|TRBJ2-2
TGTGCCAGCAGCTATTCTGGCGGGAGGTCTTACACCGGGGAGCTGTTTTTT
CASSYSGGRSYTGELFF
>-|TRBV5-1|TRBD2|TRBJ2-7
TGCGCCAGCAGCCTGGGACTAGCGGGAGACTACGAGCAGTACTTC
CASSLGLAGDYEQYF
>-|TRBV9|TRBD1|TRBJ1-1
TGTGCCAGCAGCGTAGAGGGACAGGGGCTGACTGAAGCTTTCTTT
CASSVEGQGLTEAFF
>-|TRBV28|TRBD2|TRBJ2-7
TGTGCCAGCAGTCAAGGACTAGCGGGACCCTACGAGCAGTACTTC
CASSQGLAGPYEQYF
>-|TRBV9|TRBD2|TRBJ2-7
TGTGCCAGCAGCGTCGATCTAGCGGGTGAGACCTACGAGCAGTACTTC
CASSVDLAGETYEQYF
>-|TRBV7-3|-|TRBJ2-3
TGTGCCAGCAGCCCCAATATGGGGCCAGGGGGGACAGATACGCAGTATTTT
CASSPNMGPGGTDTQYF
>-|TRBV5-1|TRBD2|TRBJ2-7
TGCGCCAGCAGCCGCCCGCCGAGCGGGACTACCTACGAGCAGTACTTC
CASSRPPSGTTYEQYF
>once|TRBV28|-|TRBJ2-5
TGTGCCAGCAGTTTACTTGAAGGGCGGGAGACCCAGTACTTC
CASSLLEGRETQYF
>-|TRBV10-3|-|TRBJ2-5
TGTGCCACAAGCCCCCCCGGTCTTCGAGGGTTGGAGCAGTACTTC
CATSPPGLRGLEQYF
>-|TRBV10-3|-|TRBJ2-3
TGTGCCATCAGTGACGAGGGACCAGATACGCAGTATTTT
CAISDEGPDTQYF
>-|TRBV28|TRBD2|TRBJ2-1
TGTGCCAGCAGACCCCCTAGCGGAAGGTACAATGAGCAGTTCTTC
CASRPPSGRYNEQFF